The 14 T cell receptor beta chains listed next were all sequenced from one sample in a study of T cells in Graves' hyperthyroidism and ophthalmopathy. Amplification of TCR beta CDR3 regions was performed using RNA transcripts as template. During a first-round RT-PCR of the TCR CDR3, the HTBI primer set was used. TCRdb reanalysed the multiplex PCR reads using MiXCR and keeps one entry per CDR3 protein. The profile shows hundreds of thousands of distinct CDR3 sequences, 15% to 20% of them singletons. The sequenced sample consisted of blood. The receptors come from a woman in her twenties or thirties with Graves' hyperthyroidism.

The chain's CDR3 is CASSLALGTSGRYNEQFF. CDR3 DNA: TGTGCCAGCAGCTTGGCCTTAGGAACTAGCGGCCGCTACAATGAGCAGTTCTTC. This chain joins TRBV5-6 and TRBJ2-1; 8 bases align to TRBD2. This CDR3 has 18 residues. Trimming cost V 0 bases and J 3 bases; bases outside gene matches: 11. Germline CDR1 is SGHDT and CDR2 is YYEEEE.

Many counts were recorded for this clonotype. The rearrangement joins TRBV28 to TRBJ2-5; 7 positions agree with TRBD2. CDR1 and CDR2 from the germline V gene are MDHEN and SYDVKM. The CDR3 is made up of 16 amino acids. V lost 3 bases and J lost 1; bases outside the gene matches: 8. CDR3 in DNA: TGTGCCAGCAGTTTGGTAGCGGGCGCTGGCCAAGAGACCCAGTACTTC. Encoded protein: CASSLVAGAGQETQYF.

This clonotype was seen repeatedly, ten times or more. The chain couples TRBV28 to TRBJ2-5; no clear D gene. The CDR3 runs to 13 residues. Between the trimmed V and J ends, which lost 5 bases and 9 bases, there was a span of 16 bases. The germline gives CDR1 MDHEN, CDR2 SYDVKM. The CDR3 region is CASSLPVPGAQYF. In DNA form, the CDR3 reads TGTGCCAGCAGTCTCCCGGTCCCTGGGGCCCAGTACTTC.

This clonotype was recorded many times. The chain employs TRBV20-1 and TRBJ2-1, with 8 bases lining up with TRBD2. The trim removed 1 base at V and 8 bases at J, leaving 10 bases unmatched. The CDR3 contains 15 residues. Germline CDR1 and CDR2: DFQATT and SNEGSKA (reference sequence). CDR3 residues: CSARGWIAGTDEQFF. CDR3 bases: TGCAGTGCTAGAGGTTGGATAGCGGGAACCGATGAGCAGTTCTTC.

This chain connects TRBV3-1 to TRBJ2-2, with TRBD1 as a possible D gene (5 bases). In germline, CDR1 is LGHDT, CDR2 YNNKEL (reference sequence). V was pared by 1 base and J by 6 bases, with 15 bases between. This CDR3 region has 16 residues. In DNA form, the CDR3 reads TGTGCCAGCAGCCAAGGAGTAGGGGCCCTGGCCGGGGAGCTGTTTTTT. This translates into CASSQGVGALAGELFF.

This clonotype was detected only a few times. The CDR3 region is CASSEDAGRDTQYF. The DNA for the CDR3 is TGCGCCAGCAGTGAGGACGCGGGGAGGGATACGCAGTATTTT. The gene calls are TRBV10-1 and TRBJ2-3; D is perhaps TRBD2 (6 bases). The CDR3 is 14 amino acids. Trimming left V 2 bases short and J 6 bases short, with 12 bases between. Germline lookup yields CDR1 WNHNN and CDR2 SYGVQD (reference sequence).

The chain carries TRBV7-9 and TRBJ1-5, with TRBD1 matching over 9 bases. The CDR3 extends over 15 amino acids. V trimming: 5 bases; J trimming: 6 bases; junction bases outside the gene matches: 8. Germline V gene sequence: CDR1 SEHNR, CDR2 FQNEAQ (reference sequence). The CDR3 region has the DNA TGTGCCAGCAGCCCGCCCGGGACAGGGAGTCAGCCCCAGCATTTT. It yields the protein CASSPPGTGSQPQHF. The whole variable domain, filled in from reference TRBV7-9 and TRBJ1-5, reads DTGVSQNPRHKITKRGQNVTFRCDPISEHNRLYWYRQTLGQGPEFLTYFQNEAQLEKSRLLSDRFSAERPKGSFSTLEIQRTEQGDSAMYLCASSPPGTGSQPQHFGDGTRLSIL.

The chain employs TRBV18 and TRBJ2-1, with TRBD2 identical over 9 bases. Germline V lookup: CDR1 KGHSH, CDR2 LQKENI. V trimming: 0 bases; J trimming: 2 bases; junction bases outside the gene matches: 8. This CDR3 has 18 residues. DNA of the CDR3: TGTGCCAGCTCACCACCCAGACTAGCGGACACCCCCTACAATGAGCAGTTCTTC. Translating it yields CASSPPRLADTPYNEQFF.

In this sample, this clonotype turned up many times. The V gene is TRBV20-1, the J gene TRBJ2-3; D uncertain. This CDR3 region has 16 residues. CDR1 and CDR2 (germline): DFQATT, SNEGSKA (reference sequence). Trimming removed 4 bases at V and 1 base at J, with 18 bases between. CDR3 sequence reads: CSAKSELQRRTDTQYF. In DNA, the CDR3 is TGCAGTGCTAAATCCGAGCTCCAGCGTCGCACAGATACGCAGTATTTT.

This clonotype showed up many times. The chain uses TRBV6-1 and TRBJ2-1, with 10 bases fitting TRBD2. This CDR3 has 14 residues. Germline assignment: CDR1 MNHNS and CDR2 SASEGT. J lost 6 bases, V lost 5 bases, and 4 bases had no gene match. CDR3 sequence (DNA): TGTGCCAGCAGTTCCCCTAGCGGGGGCAATGAGCAGTTCTTC. Translation gives CASSSPSGGNEQFF.

The gene calls are TRBV28 and TRBJ2-6; D gene unclear. V shed 6 bases and J shed 0 bases, with 6 bases lying between them. The germline CDR1 and CDR2 sequences are MDHEN and SYDVKM. The CDR3 totals 14 residues. The CDR3 nucleotides are TGTGCCAGCAGGTCCCCCTCTGGGGCCAACGTCCTGACTTTC. Amino acid sequence: CASRSPSGANVLTF.

Comments on this clonotype: Given a much more abundant clone one base away, this may be a read error. V gene TRBV7-8 combines with J gene TRBJ2-7; TRBD2 might be the D (6 bases). Germline CDR1 SGHVS, CDR2 FQNEAQ. The CDR3 loop spans 16 amino acids. DNA for the CDR3: TGTGCCAGCAGCGCCCGCGGGGTTTTGGGGTCCTACGGGCAGTACTTC. Translation gives CASSARGVLGSYGQYF.

This clonotype was seen ten or more times. CDR3 sequence (DNA): TGTGCCAGCAGCCAAGACCCGGAAGAGACCCAGTACTTC. As protein: CASSQDPEETQYF. The V call is TRBV14, the J call TRBJ2-5, with no clear D. CDR3 length equals 13 residues. Germline V lookup: CDR1 SGHDN, CDR2 FVKESK. Trimming pared 0 bases from V and 3 bases from J, leaving 5 bases between.

The sample holds one count of this clonotype. This may stem from a read error, because a much larger clone lies one nucleotide away. This chain connects TRBV6-5 to TRBJ2-6; either TRBD1 or TRBD2 may supply D (5 bases each). Germline V gives CDR1 MNHEY, CDR2 SVGAGI. The CDR3 loop spans 14 amino acids. As DNA, the CDR3 is TGTGCCAGCAGTTACGGGGGTGGGTCCAACGTCCTGACTTTC. The encoded protein is CASSYGGGSNVLTF.